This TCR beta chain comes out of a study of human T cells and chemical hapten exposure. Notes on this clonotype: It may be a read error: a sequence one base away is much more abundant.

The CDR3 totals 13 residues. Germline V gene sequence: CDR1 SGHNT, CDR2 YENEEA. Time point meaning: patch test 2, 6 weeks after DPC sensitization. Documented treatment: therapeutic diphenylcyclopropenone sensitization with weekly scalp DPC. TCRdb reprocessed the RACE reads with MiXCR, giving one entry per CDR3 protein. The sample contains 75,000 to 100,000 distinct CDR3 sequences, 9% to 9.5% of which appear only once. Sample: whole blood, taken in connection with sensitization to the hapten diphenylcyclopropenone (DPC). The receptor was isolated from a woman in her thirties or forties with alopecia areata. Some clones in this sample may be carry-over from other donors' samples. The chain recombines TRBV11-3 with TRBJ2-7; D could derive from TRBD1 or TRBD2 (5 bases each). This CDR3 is CTSSSLRDHEQYF. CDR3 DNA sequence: TGTACCAGCAGCTCGCTCAGGGACCACGAGCAGTACTTC.